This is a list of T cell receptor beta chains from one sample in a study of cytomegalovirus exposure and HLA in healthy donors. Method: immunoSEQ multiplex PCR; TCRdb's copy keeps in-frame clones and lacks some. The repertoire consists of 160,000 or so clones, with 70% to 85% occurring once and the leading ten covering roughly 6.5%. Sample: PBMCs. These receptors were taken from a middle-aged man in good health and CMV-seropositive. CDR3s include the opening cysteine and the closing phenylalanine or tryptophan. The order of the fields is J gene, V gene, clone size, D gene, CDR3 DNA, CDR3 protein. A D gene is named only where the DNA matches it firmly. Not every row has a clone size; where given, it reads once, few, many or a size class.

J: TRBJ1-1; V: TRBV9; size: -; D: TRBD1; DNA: TGTGCCAGCAGCGTAGACCAGGGGGGTTGGAACACTGAAGCTTTCTTT; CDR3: CASSVDQGGWNTEAFF
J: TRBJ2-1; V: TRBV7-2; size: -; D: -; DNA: TGTGCCAGCAGCTTACCCGTACTAGCCCACAATGAGCAGTTCTTC; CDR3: CASSLPVLAHNEQFF
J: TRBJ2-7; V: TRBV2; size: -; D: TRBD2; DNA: TGTGCCAGCAGAGAAAGCGGGGGAACCGCCTACGAGCAGTACTTC; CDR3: CASRESGGTAYEQYF
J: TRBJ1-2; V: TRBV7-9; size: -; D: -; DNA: TGTGCCAGCAGCCCCGAGGGGGACTATGGCTACACCTTC; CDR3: CASSPEGDYGYTF
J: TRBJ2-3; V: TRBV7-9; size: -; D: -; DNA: TGTGCCAGCAGCCGGGGGACCACAGATACGCAGTATTTT; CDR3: CASSRGTTDTQYF
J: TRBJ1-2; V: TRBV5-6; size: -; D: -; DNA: TGTGCCAGCAGCCTAACGACAGTATCCGGCTACACCTTC; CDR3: CASSLTTVSGYTF
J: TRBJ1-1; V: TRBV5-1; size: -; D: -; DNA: TGCGCCAGCAGCTTGTATATTGGACAGCCGAACACTGAAGCTTTCTTT; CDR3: CASSLYIGQPNTEAFF
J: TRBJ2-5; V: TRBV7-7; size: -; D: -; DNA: TGTGCTAGCAGCTTGGCATGGTCAGAGGGTGAGACCCAGTACTTC; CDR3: CASSLAWSEGETQYF
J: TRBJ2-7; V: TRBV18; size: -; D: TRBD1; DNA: TGTGCCAGCTCACTTGACAGGGGTTACGAGCAGTACTTC; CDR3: CASSLDRGYEQYF
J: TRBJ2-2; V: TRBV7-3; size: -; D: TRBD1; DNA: TGTGCCAGCAGCTCCGGGACAGGGAACACCGGGGAGCTGTTTTTT; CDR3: CASSSGTGNTGELFF
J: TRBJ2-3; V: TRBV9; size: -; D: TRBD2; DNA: TGTGCCAGCAGCGTAGAAGGTAGCGGGGTCGCAGATACGCAGTATTTT; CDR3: CASSVEGSGVADTQYF
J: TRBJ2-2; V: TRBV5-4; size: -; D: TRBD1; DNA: TGTGCCAGCAGCTTGGGGGGCAGGGGGCCGAACACCGGGGAGCTGTTTTTT; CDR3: CASSLGGRGPNTGELFF
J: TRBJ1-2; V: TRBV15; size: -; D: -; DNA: TGTGCCACCAGCCCATCCAATTATGGCTACACCTTC; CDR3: CATSPSNYGYTF
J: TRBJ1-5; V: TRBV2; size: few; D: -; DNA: TGTGCCGGGGCCCTTCAGGGTTCTAATCAGCCCCAGCATTTT; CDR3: CAGALQGSNQPQHF
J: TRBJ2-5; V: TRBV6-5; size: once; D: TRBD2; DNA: TGTGCCAGCAGTTCCACGGGGGGGGGCCAGACCCAGTACTTC; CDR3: CASSSTGGGQTQYF
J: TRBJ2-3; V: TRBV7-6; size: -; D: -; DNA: TGTGCCAGCAGCTTAACAGGGACATGGTATTTT; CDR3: CASSLTGTWYF
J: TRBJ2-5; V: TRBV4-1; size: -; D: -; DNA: TGTGCCAGCAGCCCAGGCCACCAGGGGGAGGTGGAGACCCAGTACTTC; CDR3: CASSPGHQGEVETQYF
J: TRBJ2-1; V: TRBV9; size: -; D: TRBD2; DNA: TGTGCCAGCAGCGTAGGGACTAGCGGGAGGAATGAGCAGTTCTTC; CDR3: CASSVGTSGRNEQFF
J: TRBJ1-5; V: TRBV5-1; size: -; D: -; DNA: TGCGCCAGCAGCAAGGACCTGGGCAGCGGTCAGCCCCAGCATTTT; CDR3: CASSKDLGSGQPQHF
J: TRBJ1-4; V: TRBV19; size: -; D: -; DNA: TGTGCCAGTAGTATATTCTACCGATCCGTGAATGAAAAACTGTTTTTT; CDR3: CASSIFYRSVNEKLFF
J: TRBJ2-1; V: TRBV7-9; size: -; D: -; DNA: TGTGCCAGCAGAAAACCAGGGTATAGCGGTGAGCAGTTCTTC; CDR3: CASRKPGYSGEQFF
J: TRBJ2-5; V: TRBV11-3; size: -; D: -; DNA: TGTGCCAGCAGCCCAGATTCGGAGACCCAGTACTTC; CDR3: CASSPDSETQYF
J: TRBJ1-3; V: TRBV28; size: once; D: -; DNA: TGTGCCAGCACCTCAGATACTGGAAACACCATATATTTT; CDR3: CASTSDTGNTIYF
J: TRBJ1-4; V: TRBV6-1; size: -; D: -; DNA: TGTGCCAGCAGTAGGGGCAGGGGCGAAAAACTGTTTTTT; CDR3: CASSRGRGEKLFF
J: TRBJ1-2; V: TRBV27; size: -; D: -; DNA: TGTGCCAGCAGCTATCGCCCCCTAACAGGCGGCTACACCTTC; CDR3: CASSYRPLTGGYTF
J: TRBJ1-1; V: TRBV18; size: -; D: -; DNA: TGTGCCAGCTCACTGAAGGGAGGGGGGGCGACTGAAGCTTTCTTT; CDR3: CASSLKGGGATEAFF
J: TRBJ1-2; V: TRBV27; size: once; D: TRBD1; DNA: TGTGCCAGCAGAAGAGACAGGGGTAGCAGTAACTATGGCTACACCTTC; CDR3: CASRRDRGSSNYGYTF
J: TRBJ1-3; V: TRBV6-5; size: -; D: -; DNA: TGTGCCAGCAGTTTATATACAGGGACTGGAAACACCATATATTTT; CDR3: CASSLYTGTGNTIYF
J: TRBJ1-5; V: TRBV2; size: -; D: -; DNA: TGTGCCAGCAGTGTGGGCAGTACCTATAGCAATCAGCCCCAGCATTTT; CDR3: CASSVGSTYSNQPQHF